Listed below are T cell receptor beta chains from one sample, sequenced in a study of T cell responses to AZD1222 COVID-19 vaccine. Using immunoSEQ multiplex PCR, the repertoire was profiled, and TCRdb retains in-frame clones only, with some absent. The sample contains approximately 130,000 clones, 90% to 95% of which appear only once. The sample was peripheral blood, taken on day 0 of AZD1222 vaccination. These receptors came from an adult in good health. Each CDR3 is given with its conserved first and last residue. Clone size, where shown, is once, few, many, or a class for clones that have expanded.

V gene	J gene	clone size	CDR3 protein
TRBV5-4	TRBJ1-2	NA	CASSLARRGSSGGYTF
TRBV6-5	TRBJ2-7	NA	CASSRRGGAYEQYF
TRBV12-5	TRBJ1-2	NA	CASGLAGNRYYGYTF
TRBV3-1/TRBV3-2	TRBJ2-7	NA	CASSQDRVYEQYF
TRBV7-3	TRBJ2-1	once	CASSLTWEWDNEQFF
TRBV20-1	TRBJ2-1	NA	CSARANEQFF
TRBV21-1	TRBJ2-1	NA	CASSKGIAGGLHEQFF
TRBV10-3	TRBJ2-7	NA	CAIRRGGGAYEQYF
TRBV7-9	TRBJ1-6	NA	CASSGDRGRSPLHF
TRBV28	TRBJ1-4	NA	CGAGARATNEKLFF
TRBV6-2/TRBV6-3	TRBJ2-3	NA	CASSYSRLAGGTDTQYF
TRBV12-5	TRBJ1-2	NA	CASGGLYGYTF
TRBV6-5	TRBJ2-1	NA	CASSYTSSGLYNEQFF
TRBV7-9	TRBJ2-1	NA	CASSQSGRARNEQFF
TRBV3-1/TRBV3-2	TRBJ1-4	NA	CASSQGGPGEKLFF
TRBV4-3	TRBJ1-6	NA	CASSQDRSAQWRPLHF
TRBV18	TRBJ2-5	NA	CASSPRTGGQETQYF
TRBV6-2/TRBV6-3	TRBJ2-3	NA	CASSYSKRGAWDTQYF
TRBV7-2	TRBJ1-5	NA	CASSETTRDRGHSNQPQHF
TRBV30	TRBJ2-3	NA	CAWDFGGPGTDTQYF
TRBV30	TRBJ1-6	NA	CACSYNSPLHF
TRBV7-9	TRBJ1-3	NA	CASSLPRGLLGRENTIYF
TRBV28	TRBJ1-5	NA	CASTILFGQGKNQPQHF
TRBV19	TRBJ1-3	NA	CASSGSSGNTIYF
TRBV5-1	TRBJ2-2	NA	CASSFDFEAGTGELFF
TRBV5-4	TRBJ1-5	NA	CASSSGTHQPQHF
TRBV6-5	TRBJ1-1	few	CASSPPGPNTEAFF
TRBV27	TRBJ2-3	NA	CASSKGQGRPLSTDTQYF
TRBV5-1	TRBJ1-5	NA	CASSFRQPQHF
TRBV18	TRBJ1-1	NA	CASSPGSGTEAFF
TRBV9	TRBJ2-7	NA	CASSVGGTGFEQYF
TRBV14	TRBJ1-1	NA	CASSQAVGLGGRGYVIAFF
TRBV18	TRBJ2-2	few	CASSPTTGAANTGELFF
TRBV20-1	TRBJ1-1	NA	CSASTRGTGEAFF
TRBV10-3	TRBJ1-2	NA	CAIREDRGLYGYTF
TRBV7-2	TRBJ1-1	NA	CASSLGTEAFF
TRBV9	TRBJ2-7	NA	CASSSRTGSNEQYF
TRBV2	TRBJ1-6	once	CASSATGDTSPLHF
TRBV4-1	TRBJ2-5	NA	CASSQGTGTQETQYF
TRBV6-2/TRBV6-3	TRBJ2-1	once	CASSYFPGERTDNEQFF
TRBV5-8	TRBJ2-7	NA	CASSLRDRGLLDEQYF
TRBV7-8	TRBJ1-1	NA	CASSFPFPIMNTEAFF
TRBV7-3	TRBJ2-7	NA	CASSLLVGGSYEQYF
TRBV6-5	TRBJ1-4	NA	CASRDRQGPGEKLFF